This T cell receptor beta chain is drawn from a study of blood T cell repertoires in COVID-19 (dated by TCRdb to the early 2020s). Context from the whole study: The collaborator samples originated in the United States, Italy and Spain and spanned the acute and convalescent phases of COVID-19. The repertoires were made available in a free public database intended to serve as a resource for research on the immune response to SARS-CoV-2. Sample metadata almost always included a de-identified subject ID, COVID-19 status, age in years and sex. The prospective study material was composed of cDNA or gDNA derived from T cells, B-cell-depleted T cells, or PBMCs. Samples were obtained from the ongoing ImmuneRACE study (first 160 participants) and from about 1,300 subjects provided by 6 global collaborators. Where available, HLA class I and class II types were obtained from metadata supplied by the sample provider rather than from assay-based typing. Deeply sampled blood TCRbeta repertoires from subjects exposed to, actively infected with, or recovered from COVID-19 were included in the dataset. Paper-wide results and their limitations: How much clinical and demographic metadata was included differed by source and by participant, and the metadata was provided uncurated.

The collaborating institutions used their own protocols to collect whole blood in K2EDTA tubes. Collaborator samples were shipped for TCRbeta analysis as frozen whole blood, isolated PBMCs, or DNA extracted from either sample type. The CDR3 has 13 amino acids, counting the end cysteine and phenylalanine. CDR3 DNA only is kept here, 39 bases in frame from base 1. The germline V gene specifies MNHNS as CDR1 and SASEGT as CDR2. TCRbeta CDR3 regions were amplified from genomic DNA using the immunoSEQ Assay, a bias-controlled multiplex PCR. The source study handled its data this way. Nucleated cell counts per sample were estimated from amplification of reference gene primers within the assay. To quantify the absolute abundance of each unique TCRbeta CDR3 rearrangement, sequence reads were collapsed and filtered. For each sample, productive Simpson clonality was calculated by taking the square root of Simpson's diversity index across productive rearrangements. TCRdb provides this immuneACCESS table in a form limited to in-frame rearrangements. Some clones are lacking; in checked studies, under half of them reflect an unresolved V gene, and why the rest are absent is not known. That table is the source of V, J and clone size, and D and trimming were worked out from the DNA. The sample contains about 90,000 clones, about 91% of them found a single time. Approximately 2.3% of the sample goes to the ten largest clones.

Concerning this clone: What antigen it recognizes has not been identified. The junction departs from germline at one end; a sequencing error may be responsible.

The sequenced sample was peripheral blood. The chain was built from TRBV6-1 and TRBJ1-2, with a weak D call of TRBD1 (6 bases match). The origin of this receptor is a human donor with active COVID-19. The donor label of this sample is uncertain. The CDR3 reads as follows: CASSQALGGSYTF. The nucleotides are TGTGCCAGCAGTCAAGCTTTAGGGGGTAGCTACACCTTC.